This T cell receptor beta chain derives from a study of regulatory T cells in long-lasting Graves disease. Time point indicated: persistent/refractory GD, antithyroid drugs over 5 years with positive TRAb. The TCR library was made from RNA extracted from PBMCs. Staff drew about 10 milliliters of peripheral blood into EDTA tubes. Assembly of TCR beta libraries relied on iRepertoire HTBI primers together with Arm-PCR of CDR3 regions. A single record per CDR3 protein comes from TCRdb applying MiXCR to the multiplex PCR reads. Of roughly 300,000 distinct CDR3 sequences in the sample, roughly a fifth were seen once. Germline CDR1 is SNHLY and CDR2 is FYNNEI. V was shortened by 6 bases and J by 1 base, with 10 bases between the two germline ends. The CDR3 has 13 residues.

This chain connects TRBV2 to TRBJ2-7; no clear D. Here the sequenced sample was peripheral blood mononuclear cells (PBMCs), taken when the disease was refractory, from a patient treated with antithyroid drugs. The origin of this receptor is a female donor with Graves disease. The DNA for the CDR3 is TGTGCCAGCAGCCAAGTTACATCCTACGAGCAGTACTTC. Protein product: CASSQVTSYEQYF.